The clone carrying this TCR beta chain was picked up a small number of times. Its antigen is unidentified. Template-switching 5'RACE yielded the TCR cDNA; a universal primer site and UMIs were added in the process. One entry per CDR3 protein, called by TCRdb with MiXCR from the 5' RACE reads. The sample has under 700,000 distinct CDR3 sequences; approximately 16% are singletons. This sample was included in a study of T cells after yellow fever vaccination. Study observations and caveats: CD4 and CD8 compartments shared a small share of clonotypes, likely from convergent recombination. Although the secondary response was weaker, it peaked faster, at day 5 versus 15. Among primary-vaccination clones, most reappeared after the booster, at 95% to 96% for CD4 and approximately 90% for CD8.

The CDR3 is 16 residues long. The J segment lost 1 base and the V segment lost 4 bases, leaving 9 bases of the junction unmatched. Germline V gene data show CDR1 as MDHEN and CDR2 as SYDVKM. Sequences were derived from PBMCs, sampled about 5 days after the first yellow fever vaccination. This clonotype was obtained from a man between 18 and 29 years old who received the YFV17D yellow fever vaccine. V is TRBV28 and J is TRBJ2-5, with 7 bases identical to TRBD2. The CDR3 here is CASSSLAGASQETQYF. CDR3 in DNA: TGTGCCAGCAGTTCTCTGGCGGGAGCGAGCCAAGAGACCCAGTACTTC.